Described below is a single T cell receptor beta chain sequence and its context. The antigen is unknown. Germline lookup yields CDR1 SGHDN and CDR2 FVKESK. Between the trimmed V and J ends, which lost 0 bases and 7 bases, there was a span of 18 bases. The CDR3 totals 16 residues. The sample comes from a study of a mutant IDH1 vaccine in newly diagnosed glioma. About the study: Treated patients were roughly 62% male, roughly 40% female, mean age roughly 39 years. Previous care, which was radiotherapy, temozolomide, or both, most often involved both.

Only in-frame clones appear in the TCRdb table, and some are missing; sequencing was by immunoSEQ multiplex PCR. The profile covers some 50,000 clones, with 85% to 95% appearing a single time and 2.3% taken by the ten largest. Time point here: week 35, safety follow-up. Doses comprised 300 ug of mutant IDH1 20-mer peptide each, plus topical imiquimod. Each astrocytoma in the donors was new, WHO grade 3 or 4, IDH1-mutant and ATRX-lost. This material consisted of PBMCs, taken from a glioma patient whose treatment included an IDH1 peptide vaccine. The chain uses TRBV14 and TRBJ1-2, with D possibly being TRBD1 (6 bases). This TCR was recovered from a man aged 50 to 60 with glioma. CDR3 bases: TGTGCCAGCAGCCAAGATTCGGTGCCGGGGGCGTTTGGCTACACCTTC. Protein: CASSQDSVPGAFGYTF.